This T cell receptor (beta chain) was identified in a study of cytomegalovirus exposure and HLA in healthy donors. Findings and limits, study-wide: Among CMV-associated TCR beta chains, most appeared HLA-restricted in a later analysis. Accurate prediction of HLA-A and HLA-B alleles (for most subjects) was reportedly achieved from TCR beta sequences. Clonal expansion was found to be greater in HLA-associated TCR beta chains than in equally common others in a later analysis.

PCR employed 60 Vbeta and 13 Jbeta primers. Sequencing used immunoSEQ multiplex PCR; TCRdb keeps in-frame clones, though not all of them. The table lists under 300,000 clones, roughly 90% of them singletons. With 3 bases removed from V and 3 bases from J, the gap between germline ends came to 14 bases. CDR3 length: 16 amino acids. The germline V gene has CDR1 MDHEN and CDR2 SYDVKM. On this clone: Its antigen remains unidentified.

This TCR derives from a man aged 35 to 55 in good health and CMV-seropositive. J is TRBJ2-2 and V is TRBV28; the D gene is possibly TRBD1 (6 bases). Sequencing used PBMCs. CDR3 in amino acids: CASSFRGDDDTGELFF. CDR3 in DNA: TGTGCCAGCAGTTTCAGGGGAGACGACGACACCGGGGAGCTGTTTTTT.